The rows below give T cell receptor beta chains drawn from one sample of a study of blood T cell repertoires in COVID-19. Sequencing was performed with immunoSEQ multiplex PCR; in TCRdb, only in-frame clones are kept and a portion is missing. This table has 170,000 or so clones, about 90% appearing once. The sequenced sample consisted of PBMCs or T cells enriched from blood (not recorded which). Receptor source: a young woman who had recovered from COVID-19. Each CDR3 is given without its conserved first and last residue. Each record gives: V gene, clone size, CDR3 protein. A clone size is listed for some rows: how often the clone was seen (once, few, many), or a class if it is expanded.

>TRBV5-8|-
ASSLPRDRVGKETQY
>TRBV5-1|-
ASSLTGIYEQY
>TRBV6-5|-
ASTRGGLNGYT
>TRBV2|-
ASSSQRGSSYEQY
>TRBV7-9|few
ASSINYEQY
>TRBV29-1|-
STRRSSGMETQY
>TRBV6-6|-
ASSPNRGSNQPQH
>TRBV18|once
ASSPRVSGSTGELF
>TRBV27|-
ASSLFRGKANTEAF
>TRBV19|-
ASSIEGQLNSPLH
>TRBV2|-
ASSNTGWGGEETQY
>TRBV29-1|-
SVEGTGLTEAF
>TRBV6-5|-
ASSFRDSTEAF
>TRBV3-1/TRBV3-2|-
ASSPSRQGVLFGYT
>TRBV5-6|-
ASSPHPQGIYGANVLT
>TRBV7-8|many
ASSLVWDRASSDGYT
>TRBV30|-
AWRYNNEQY
>TRBV11-2|-
ASSLGQANTEAF
>TRBV6-5|-
ASSRTGLEAF
>TRBV6-2/TRBV6-3|-
ASGRNRGYEQY